This TCR beta chain originates from a study of radiotherapy plus CTLA-4 blockade in lung cancer. About the study: Objective responses arose in approximately 20% of patients, and under 40% experienced disease control.

A note on this clone: The antigen is not known.

This table comes from immunoSEQ multiplex PCR, and its TCRdb copy is limited to in-frame clones, with some not included. The sample has roughly 45,000 clones; 50% to 70% are singletons. Regarding the study as a whole: TCR clones originating in tumors grew in number in blood after radiotherapy plus ipilimumab. Early blood T cell clone dynamics reportedly forecast response best, with interferon-beta.

Germline CDR1 ENHRY, CDR2 SYGVKD. The CDR3 is made up of 14 amino acids. V lost 4 bases and J lost 5, with 11 bases in between. Sequences were derived from peripheral blood, sampled from a patient treated with radiotherapy plus ipilimumab. This sequence was found in a human donor with non-small cell lung cancer who had a partial response to radiotherapy plus ipilimumab. The genes are TRBV10-3 and TRBJ2-2; TRBD2 might be the D (5 bases). CDR3 sequence (DNA): TGTGCCATCAGTGGAGGACTCGTAACCGGGGAGCTGTTTTTT. Protein product: CAISGGLVTGELFF.